This passage covers 21 T cell receptor beta chains from one sample sequenced in a study of T cells after yellow fever vaccination (dated 2019 in TCRdb). Libraries were constructed by 5' RACE. The sequencer listed for this sample is Illumina HiSeq 2500. TCRdb handled the public reads itself, with Q25 trimming in fastp and clone calling in MiXCR, and kept productive beta chains. For every CDR3 protein sequence, its rows merge into one entry that carries the most common genes and DNA. A total of 500,000 to 700,000 distinct CDR3 sequences appear in this sample, about a fifth of them only once. The top ten clonotypes cover 13% to 15% of the sample. Taken with the paper, the label for treatment or condition translates to: live attenuated yellow fever vaccine strain. Sequencing used PBMCs, obtained 15 days after the yellow fever booster vaccination. These receptors were collected from a man under 40 who received the YFV17D yellow fever vaccine.

The chain has TRBV7-2 and TRBJ1-6; D is ambiguous. The CDR3 length is 15 residues. Per the germline V gene, CDR1 is SGHTA and CDR2 is FQGNSA. V was shortened by 3 bases and J by 5 bases, with 11 bases between the two germline ends. In DNA form, the CDR3 reads TGTGCCAGCAGCTTCGTGGGCCAGAATAATTCACCCCTCCACTTT. As protein: CASSFVGQNNSPLHF. Using reference TRBV7-2 and TRBJ1-6 for the parts outside the CDR3, the full variable domain is GAGVSQSPSNKVTEKGKDVELRCDPISGHTALYWYRQSLGQGLEFLIYFQGNSAPDKSGLPSDRFSAERTGGSVSTLTIQRTQQEDSAVYLCASSFVGQNNSPLHFGNGTRLTVT.

The chain couples TRBV5-6 to TRBJ2-7; D call uncertain. Deletions cut 4 bases from V and 3 bases from J, with 14 bases between. The CDR3 runs 14 residues. Germline V CDR1 and CDR2: SGHDT, YYEEEE. Here the CDR3 reads CASSPGVHSYEQYF. The CDR3 region has the DNA TGTGCCAGCAGCCCCGGAGTCCATAGCTACGAGCAGTACTTC.

CDR3 sequence: CASSFGWNTGELFF. For the CDR3, the DNA is TGTGCCAGCAGTTTTGGCTGGAACACCGGGGAGCTGTTTTTT. This chain joins TRBV6-5 and TRBJ2-2; D gene unclear. CDR1 and CDR2 (germline): MNHEY, SVGAGI. V lost 4 bases and J lost 1, with 7 bases in between. This CDR3 contains 14 residues.

This clonotype was observed a few times. The rearrangement uses TRBV4-2 and TRBJ2-3; 10 nucleotides match TRBD2. J gave up 4 bases and V 1 base, and 8 bases lay outside the gene matches. The CDR3 has 17 residues. Looked up from germline, CDR1 is LGHNA and CDR2 is YNFKEQ. In DNA, the CDR3 is TGTGCCAGCAGCCAAGCCGCTAGCGGGAGAGGACCAGATACGCAGTATTTT. Translating gives CASSQAASGRGPDTQYF.

This chain joins TRBV28 and TRBJ2-3; 9 positions agree with TRBD2. The CDR3 totals 17 residues. Germline V gene sequence: CDR1 MDHEN, CDR2 SYDVKM. J was trimmed by 2 bases and V by 2 bases; bases with no gene match: 8. The CDR3 sequence: CASSLPSLAGFTDTQYF. The CDR3 DNA reads as TGTGCCAGCAGTTTACCCTCGCTAGCGGGGTTCACAGATACGCAGTATTTT.

CDR3 sequence: CASTPWAINEAFF. The CDR3, as DNA: TGTGCCAGTACCCCGTGGGCCATTAATGAAGCTTTCTTT. The chain couples TRBV19 to TRBJ1-1; D ambiguous. The CDR3 is 13 amino acids. The germline V gene has CDR1 LNHDA and CDR2 SQIVND (reference sequence). Trimming left V 7 bases short and J 7 bases short, with 16 bases between. The entire variable domain, with the rest obtained from reference TRBV19 and TRBJ1-1, is as follows: DGGITQSPKYLFRKEGQNVTLSCEQNLNHDAMYWYRQDPGQGLRLIYYSQIVNDFQKGDIAEGYSVSREKKESFPLTVTSAQKNPTAFYLCASTPWAINEAFFGQGTRLTVV.

This clonotype was observed a few times. The chain joins TRBV29-1 to TRBJ2-1; a possible D gene is TRBD1 (5 bases). The V end lost 8 bases, the J end lost 6 bases, and 17 bases lay between the germline ends. The germline gives CDR1 SQVTM, CDR2 ANQGSEA. The CDR3 contains 13 residues. Here the CDR3 reads CSPILGQSNEQFF. The CDR3 nucleotides are TGCAGCCCGATACTGGGGCAGTCCAATGAGCAGTTCTTC.

This clonotype was recorded a few times. The chain is built from TRBV20-1 and TRBJ2-7; D possibly uses TRBD1 or TRBD2 (5 bases each). Germline V gene data show CDR1 as DFQATT and CDR2 as SNEGSKA (reference sequence). Between the trimmed V and J ends, which lost 2 bases and 2 bases, there was a span of 16 bases. The CDR3 length is 15 residues. CDR3 sequence reads: CSARITGRVPYEQYF. The CDR3 DNA reads TGCAGTGCTAGAATTACGGGACGGGTCCCCTACGAGCAGTACTTC.

The table lists this clonotype with a few counts. The rearrangement links TRBV12-3 or TRBV12-4 to TRBJ2-5, with TRBD2 identical over 9 bases. V shed 3 bases and J 2 bases; nucleotides not matched to a gene: 10. There are 17 residues in the CDR3. The CDR3 loop is CASSFSRLAVYQETQYF. CDR3 sequence (DNA): TGTGCCAGCAGTTTCTCCCGACTAGCGGTATATCAAGAGACCCAGTACTTC.

About this clonotype itself: At one of its ends the junction is not consistent with the germline gene, which may arise from a read error. This chain uses TRBV3-1 with TRBJ2-1; TRBD1 might be the D (6 bases). The length of the CDR3 is 15 residues. Germline-derived CDR1 and CDR2 are LGHDT and YNNKEL (reference sequence). CDR3 nucleotide sequence: TGTGCCTGCAGTTCACAGGGTAGAGCCTACAATGAGCAGTTCTTC. Residues: CACSSQGRAYNEQFF.

This clonotype was picked up many times. The rearrangement joins TRBV5-1 to TRBJ2-1; D may be TRBD1 (5 bases). Trimming removed 0 bases at V and 6 bases at J, with 22 bases between. Germline V gives CDR1 SGHRS, CDR2 YFSETQ. CDR3 length: 18 residues. The CDR3 protein is CASSLDSSGASGVNEQFF. CDR3 in DNA: TGCGCCAGCAGCTTGGATTCGAGTGGGGCTAGTGGGGTCAATGAGCAGTTCTTC.

This clonotype was seen a handful of times. The J gene is TRBJ2-2, the V gene TRBV6-5, with TRBD2 identical over 14 bases. The CDR3 is 16 residues long. Germline CDR1 is MNHEY and CDR2 is SVGAGI. V lost 4 bases and J lost 6; bases outside the gene matches: 4. DNA of the CDR3: TGTGCCAGCAGTTTCGGACTAGCGGGAGGAGCCGGGGAGCTGTTTTTT. Protein: CASSFGLAGGAGELFF.

This clonotype was picked up one time. This chain joins TRBV20-1 and TRBJ2-1, with 10 bases matching TRBD1. From germline, CDR1 is DFQATT and CDR2 SNEGSKA (reference sequence). The J segment lost 9 bases and the V segment lost 5 bases, leaving 25 bases of the junction unmatched. The CDR3 is 19 amino acids. The CDR3 DNA is TGCAGTGCTCCCCGGGACAGGGGTCTCTCCGGGACTAGTCGACGTGAGCAGTTCTTC. This encodes CSAPRDRGLSGTSRREQFF.

This chain uses TRBV6-2 or TRBV6-3 with TRBJ2-1, with D hard to call. Per germline, CDR1 MNHEY and CDR2 SVGEGT. The CDR3 extends over 14 amino acids. The germline V and J ends were trimmed by 0 bases and 12 bases, with 15 bases remaining between them. CDR3 sequence reads: CASSYSIGWEGQFF. In nucleotides, the CDR3 is TGTGCCAGCAGTTACTCGATTGGATGGGAAGGGCAGTTCTTC.

This clonotype was detected only a few times. This sequence joins TRBV14 and TRBJ2-2, with D hard to call. V was cut by 1 base and J by 5 bases, with 8 bases left in between. In germline, CDR1 is SGHDN, CDR2 FVKESK. The CDR3 contains 14 residues. CDR3 in amino acids: CASSQGLRTGELFF. In DNA, the CDR3 is TGTGCCAGCAGCCAAGGGCTCAGAACCGGGGAGCTGTTTTTT.

The CDR3 nucleotides read TGTGCCAGCAGTTATCGGGCGACCCAGTACTTC. It is translated as CASSYRATQYF. This rearrangement joins TRBV6-5 to TRBJ2-5; no clear D gene. V was pared by 3 bases and J by 7 bases, with 6 bases between. The germline CDR1 and CDR2 sequences are MNHEY and SVGAGI. The CDR3 runs 11 residues.

This clonotype has a handful of counts. V gene TRBV4-3 combines with J gene TRBJ2-1, with 7 bases lining up with TRBD2. The length of the CDR3 is 13 residues. Germline V gene sequence: CDR1 LGHNA, CDR2 YSLEER. Trimming cost V 2 bases and J 8 bases; bases outside gene matches: 3. In nucleotides, the CDR3 is TGCGCCAGCAGCCAACTTACTAGCGATGAGCAGTTCTTC. Residues: CASSQLTSDEQFF.

CDR3 in DNA: TGCAGTAAGGGACTAGGGCGGGGCGAGACCCAGTACTTC. Encoded protein: CSKGLGRGETQYF. The chain carries TRBV20-1 and TRBJ2-5; 8 nucleotides agree with TRBD2. J gave up 5 bases and V 8 bases, and 10 bases lay outside the gene matches. Germline assignment: CDR1 DFQATT and CDR2 SNEGSKA (reference sequence). The CDR3 sequence is 13 residues long.

This clonotype was counted between two and nine times. The chain is built from TRBV15 and TRBJ2-2; no reliable D call. Trimming removed 0 bases at V and 5 bases at J, with 4 bases between. Germline V gene data show CDR1 as LNHNV and CDR2 as YYDKDF (reference sequence). The CDR3 loop spans 13 amino acids. Here the CDR3 reads CATSRERTGELFF. The DNA of the CDR3 is TGTGCCACCAGCAGAGAGAGGACCGGGGAGCTGTTTTTT.

The J gene is TRBJ2-1, the V gene TRBV20-1; D possibly corresponds to TRBD2 (6 bases). CDR1 is DFQATT, CDR2 SNEGSKA, per germline (reference sequence). The CDR3 runs 15 residues. Trimming stripped 0 bases from V and 4 bases from J, with 13 bases between. The CDR3 protein is CSARDTAGRYNEQFF. In DNA, the CDR3 is TGCAGTGCTAGAGATACGGCGGGGCGGTACAATGAGCAGTTCTTC.

This clonotype was seen a few times. This chain uses TRBV20-1 with TRBJ2-7, with 9 bases that match TRBD2. CDR1 and CDR2 (germline): DFQATT, SNEGSKA (reference sequence). The CDR3 loop spans 14 amino acids. V shed 5 bases, J shed 5 bases, and the junction held 10 bases outside the gene matches. The CDR3 DNA reads TGCAGTGCTTTAAATAGCGGGAGTGGGGACGAGCAGTACTTC. Protein sequence: CSALNSGSGDEQYF.